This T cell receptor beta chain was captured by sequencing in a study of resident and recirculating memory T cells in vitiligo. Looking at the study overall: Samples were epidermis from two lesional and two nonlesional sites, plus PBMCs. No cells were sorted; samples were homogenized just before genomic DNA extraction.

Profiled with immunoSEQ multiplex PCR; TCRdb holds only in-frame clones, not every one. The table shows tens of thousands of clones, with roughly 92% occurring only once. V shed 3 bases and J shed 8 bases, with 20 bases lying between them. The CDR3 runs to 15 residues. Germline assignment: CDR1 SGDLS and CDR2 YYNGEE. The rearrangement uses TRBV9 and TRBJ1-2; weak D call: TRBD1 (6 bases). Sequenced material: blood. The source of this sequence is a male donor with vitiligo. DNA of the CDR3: TGTGCCAGCAGCGGTATGGCGGGGGGCGCTGGGGGCTACACCTTC. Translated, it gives CASSGMAGGAGGYTF.